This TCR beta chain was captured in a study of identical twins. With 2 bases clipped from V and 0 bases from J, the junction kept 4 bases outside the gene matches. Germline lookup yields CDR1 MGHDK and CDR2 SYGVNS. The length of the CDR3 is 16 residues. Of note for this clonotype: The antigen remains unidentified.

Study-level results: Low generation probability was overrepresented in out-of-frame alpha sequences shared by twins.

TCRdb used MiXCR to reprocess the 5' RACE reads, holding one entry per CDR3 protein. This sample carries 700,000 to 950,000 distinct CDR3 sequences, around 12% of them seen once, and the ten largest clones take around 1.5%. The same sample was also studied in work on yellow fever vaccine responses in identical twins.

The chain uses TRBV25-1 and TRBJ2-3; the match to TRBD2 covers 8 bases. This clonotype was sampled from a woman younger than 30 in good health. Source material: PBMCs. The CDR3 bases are TGTGCCAGCAGTGAAGGAAGACTAGCGAGCACAGATACGCAGTATTTT. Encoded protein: CASSEGRLASTDTQYF.